The rows below give T cell receptor beta chains drawn from one sample of a study of T cells in Graves' hyperthyroidism and ophthalmopathy. TCRdb re-called the multiplex PCR reads through MiXCR, storing one row per CDR3 protein. This sample has about 130,000 distinct CDR3 sequences; roughly a fifth occur once, and the top ten carry roughly 71%. The sample comprised blood. The receptor source for this set is a woman aged 45 to 65 with Graves' hyperthyroidism that later progressed to Graves' ophthalmopathy. CDR3s leave out the opening cysteine and the closing phenylalanine or tryptophan.

j_call | v_call | cdr3_aa
TRBJ2-1 | TRBV30 | AWSGTSGPRF
TRBJ1-6 | TRBV20-1 | SASPQHRALH
TRBJ2-7 | TRBV20-1 | SAGQLTSGRTSSYEQY
TRBJ1-4 | TRBV20-1 | SALQGTNEKLF
TRBJ1-3 | TRBV9 | ASSVALSGNTIY
TRBJ1-1 | TRBV12-3/TRBV12-4 | ASSFGHSTEAF
TRBJ2-5 | TRBV9 | ASSVASGSDQETQY
TRBJ2-1 | TRBV28 | ASSFLAADSYNEQF
TRBJ2-7 | TRBV3-1 | ASSQDLTSGSGEQY
TRBJ2-1 | TRBV9 | ASSVGTGTSGQKPTYNEQF
TRBJ1-2 | TRBV5-6 | ASSRGGGPYGYT
TRBJ2-5 | TRBV3-1 | ASSQRQGGRETQY
TRBJ2-7 | TRBV28 | ASSIRGSLSEQY
TRBJ1-5 | TRBV18 | ASSLLPDRNNQPQH
TRBJ2-5 | TRBV10-1 | AYLRGEGLTDQETQY
TRBJ1-5 | TRBV2 | ASSASRAGNQPQH
TRBJ2-5 | TRBV6-1 | ASGSGRATQY
TRBJ2-5 | TRBV20-1 | SASRMGLAEETQY
TRBJ2-3 | TRBV12-5 | ASGLGRDGIVTQY
TRBJ1-5 | TRBV20-1 | SAFPGGPGNQPQH
TRBJ1-6 | TRBV6-1 | ASSKDRSSYNSPLH
TRBJ2-7 | TRBV7-2 | ASSEGTYEQY
TRBJ1-4 | TRBV2 | ASNPALGEKLF
TRBJ2-5 | TRBV5-1 | ASSLRTSGRETQY
TRBJ2-4 | TRBV19 | ASSVRQGLDIQY
TRBJ1-2 | TRBV28 | ASSFMTPQGYGYT
TRBJ1-1 | TRBV19 | ASSSGHLGRTEAF
TRBJ2-1 | TRBV19 | ASSDRESYNEQF
TRBJ1-2 | TRBV6-1 | ASRKSGGEGYT
TRBJ1-3 | TRBV12-3/TRBV12-4 | ASSLVVGNTIY
TRBJ2-7 | TRBV7-2 | ASSLLAGGPYEQY
TRBJ2-1 | TRBV20-1 | SARVFRLATSSYNEQF
TRBJ1-5 | TRBV20-1 | SARDPSSNQPQH
TRBJ2-7 | TRBV2 | ASSEWRTGGEQY